This TCR beta chain emerged from a study of cytomegalovirus exposure and HLA in healthy donors. The study's findings and limits: Among donors in an Asian-associated ancestry cluster, a later analysis reportedly found fewer N-insertions than the roughly 670-donor mean. With later analysis, a missense DCLRE1C variant became linked to TCR beta V- and J-gene trimming.

CDR3 length: 13 residues. J was trimmed by 9 bases and V by 5 bases; bases with no gene match: 7. The germline CDR1 and CDR2 sequences are SEHNR and FQNEAQ (reference sequence). The PCR made use of 60 Vbeta and 13 Jbeta primers. Assay: immunoSEQ multiplex PCR; the TCRdb copy retains only in-frame clones and omits some. The data hold 75,000 to 95,000 clones, with 55% to 75% observed a single time. Points on this clone: Its antigen is undetermined.

The V gene is TRBV7-9, the J gene TRBJ1-1, with TRBD1 identical over 9 bases. Sequencing was carried out using PBMCs. The TCR originated in a man aged 50 or older in good health and CMV-seronegative. In nucleotides, the CDR3 is TGTGCCAGCAGCACCCGGACAGGGGAGCAAGCTTTCTTT. This codes for CASSTRTGEQAFF.